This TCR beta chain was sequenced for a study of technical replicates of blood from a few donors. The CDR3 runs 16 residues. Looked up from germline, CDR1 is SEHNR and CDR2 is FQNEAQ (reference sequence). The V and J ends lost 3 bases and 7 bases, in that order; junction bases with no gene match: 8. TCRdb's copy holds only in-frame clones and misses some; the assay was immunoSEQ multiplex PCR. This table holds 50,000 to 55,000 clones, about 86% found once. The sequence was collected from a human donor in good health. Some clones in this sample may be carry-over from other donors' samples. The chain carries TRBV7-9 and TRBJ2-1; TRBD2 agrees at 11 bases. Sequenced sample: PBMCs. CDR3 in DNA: TGTGCCAGCAGCTTCTTAGCGGGAGGGCCTCTTAATGAGCAGTTCTTC. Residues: CASSFLAGGPLNEQFF.